What follows are 17 T cell receptor beta chains derived from one specimen sequenced in a study of cytotoxic CD8 clonotypes in ibrutinib-treated CLL. Profiled with immunoSEQ multiplex PCR; TCRdb holds only in-frame clones, not every one. The sample includes about 130,000 clones, about 79% of them seen just once. The material sequenced was PBMCs, taken after 12 months of ibrutinib treatment. These receptors were obtained from a human donor with chronic lymphocytic leukemia.

This clone has a single count. The rearrangement joins TRBV7-2 to TRBJ1-2; 7 positions match TRBD1. V lost 5 bases to trimming and J lost 4 bases; unmatched junction nucleotides: 7. Germline V gene sequence: CDR1 SGHTA, CDR2 FQGNSA. The CDR3 runs 14 residues. DNA of the CDR3: TGTGCCAGCAGCCTGAGGGGGCTGGGCTATGGCTACACCTTC. Amino acid sequence: CASSLRGLGYGYTF.

This clone was detected only a few times. The chain has TRBV19 and TRBJ1-5; possible D gene TRBD1, 5 bases. Germline V gives CDR1 LNHDA, CDR2 SQIVND (reference sequence). CDR3 length: 14 amino acids. Trimming stripped 0 bases from V and 8 bases from J, with 11 bases between. CDR3 protein: CASSIEGVGKPQHF. In DNA, the CDR3 is TGTGCCAGTAGTATAGAAGGGGTAGGGAAGCCCCAGCATTTT.

The chain combines TRBV5-1 with TRBJ1-2; D call uncertain. From germline, CDR1 is SGHRS and CDR2 YFSETQ. The CDR3 spans 13 residues. Trimming cost V 5 bases and J 3 bases, with 11 bases left between them. The CDR3 DNA sequence: TGCGCCAGCAGAACGTCGAGTTACTATGGCTACACCTTC. Its translation: CASRTSSYYGYTF.

The V and J genes are TRBV5-1 and TRBJ2-2; TRBD1 matches at 7 bases. Trimming cost V 6 bases and J 7 bases; bases outside gene matches: 9. Germline V gives CDR1 SGHRS, CDR2 YFSETQ. The CDR3 is 14 residues long. CDR3 sequence: CASKQRDSYGELFF. In DNA, the CDR3 is TGCGCCAGCAAACAAAGGGACAGCTACGGGGAGCTGTTTTTT.

The rearrangement uses TRBV6-5 and TRBJ2-7, with 10 bases lining up with TRBD2. CDR1 and CDR2 (germline): MNHEY, SVGAGI. CDR3 length: 14 residues. V shed 5 bases, J shed 6 bases, and the junction held 7 bases outside the gene matches. CDR3 in amino acids: CASSPSGRALEQYF. CDR3 in DNA: TGTGCCAGCAGTCCCAGCGGGAGGGCCCTCGAGCAGTACTTC.

The sample holds a few counts of this clone. The chain carries TRBV4-1 and TRBJ1-5, with D perhaps matching TRBD1 (6 bases). Germline V gene sequence: CDR1 MGHRA, CDR2 YSYEKL. V shed 0 bases and J shed 6 bases, with 12 bases lying between them. The CDR3 is 15 residues long. CDR3 loop: CASSQERGGPQPQHF. Here the CDR3 DNA reads TGCGCCAGCAGCCAAGAAAGGGGGGGGCCTCAGCCCCAGCATTTT.

This clone has a handful of counts. J is TRBJ2-2 and V is TRBV10-3; weak D call: TRBD1 (5 bases). Trimming cost V 3 bases and J 6 bases, with 11 bases left between them. Germline V CDR1 and CDR2: ENHRY, SYGVKD. The CDR3 has 14 amino acids. The CDR3 bases are TGTGCCATCAGTGATATAGGGGTATCCGGGGAGCTGTTTTTT. Its translation: CAISDIGVSGELFF.

The chain couples TRBV14 to TRBJ2-3, with TRBD1 identical over 10 bases. This CDR3 contains 16 residues. V was clipped by 4 bases and J by 2 bases; unmatched bases: 6. In germline, CDR1 is SGHDN, CDR2 FVKESK. In DNA form, the CDR3 reads TGTGCCAGCAGCCTAAGACAGGGGGCAGTCACAGATACGCAGTATTTT. Translating it yields CASSLRQGAVTDTQYF.

The V gene is TRBV5-1, the J gene TRBJ2-1; D is undetermined. The CDR3 totals 15 residues. Trimming removed 1 base from V and 8 bases from J, with 16 bases in between. Germline V gene lookup returns CDR1 SGHRS and CDR2 YFSETQ. In nucleotides, the CDR3 is TGCGCCAGCAGCTTGTGGCGGAACCAGGTGGATGAGCAGTTCTTC. Amino acid sequence: CASSLWRNQVDEQFF.

The V and J genes are TRBV18 and TRBJ2-7, with D unresolved. Germline values: CDR1 KGHSH, CDR2 LQKENI. V was shortened by 5 bases and J by 1 base, with 9 bases between the two germline ends. The CDR3 contains 13 residues. The CDR3 DNA reads as TGTGCCAGCTCAGGGCAGATGTCCTACGAGCAGTACTTC. Protein sequence: CASSGQMSYEQYF.

This clone was seen only once. The gene calls are TRBV5-1 and TRBJ2-7; TRBD1 is a possible D gene (5 bases). Trimming stripped 5 bases from V and 3 bases from J, with 15 bases between. This CDR3 is built from 14 residues. The V gene's germline CDR1 is SGHRS and CDR2 YFSETQ. The CDR3 loop reads CASSFKDTLYEQYF. DNA for the CDR3: TGCGCCAGCAGTTTCAAGGACACACTCTACGAGCAGTACTTC.

This clone was observed once. This chain connects TRBV4-1 to TRBJ1-1; no clear D. The CDR3 extends over 17 amino acids. V dropped 3 bases and J dropped 2 bases, with 19 bases sitting between them. Per the germline V gene, CDR1 is MGHRA and CDR2 is YSYEKL. The CDR3 DNA sequence: TGCGCCAGCAGCCAGACACCCCCCCAGGCCCTCAACACTGAAGCTTTCTTT. Its translation is CASSQTPPQALNTEAFF.

This clone appeared a single time. The gene calls are TRBV5-4 and TRBJ2-2, with TRBD2 matching over 14 bases. The V segment lost 2 bases and the J segment 5 bases; nucleotides outside the gene matches: 5. CDR1 is SGHNT, CDR2 YYREEE, per germline (reference sequence). The CDR3 extends over 17 amino acids. This CDR3 is CASSLGTSGSLTGELFF. The CDR3 nucleotides are TGTGCCAGCAGCTTAGGGACTAGCGGGAGTTTGACCGGGGAGCTGTTTTTT. The full variable domain, in which reference TRBV5-4 and TRBJ2-2 provide the parts outside the CDR3, is ETGVTQSPTHLIKTRGQQVTLRCSSQSGHNTVSWYQQALGQGPQFIFQYYREEENGRGNFPPRFSGLQFPNYSSELNVNALELDDSALYLCASSLGTSGSLTGELFFGEGSRLTVL.

This clone showed up just a few times. V gene TRBV25-1 combines with J gene TRBJ1-5; D is unclear. The CDR3 runs to 13 residues. Trimming removed 3 bases at V and 6 bases at J, with 9 bases between. Looked up from germline, CDR1 is MGHDK and CDR2 is SYGVNS. This CDR3 reads CASSDGLFQPQHF. The CDR3 bases are TGTGCCAGCAGTGACGGTTTGTTTCAGCCCCAGCATTTT.

The chain employs TRBV9 and TRBJ2-2; tentatively, D is TRBD2 (6 bases). Germline lookup yields CDR1 SGDLS and CDR2 YYNGEE. Trimming removed 4 bases at V and 4 bases at J, with 14 bases between. The CDR3 covers 15 residues. This chain's CDR3 is CASSPRPAGTGELFF. The CDR3 DNA follows: TGTGCCAGCAGCCCGCGGCCAGCGGGCACCGGGGAGCTGTTTTTT.

The V call is TRBV6-6, the J call TRBJ1-4; 7 bases fit TRBD1. CDR1 MNHNY and CDR2 SVGAGI come from the germline V gene (reference sequence). The CDR3 extends over 13 amino acids. V lost 7 bases, J lost 8 bases, and 7 bases stayed unmatched. The CDR3 protein is CASTETGIEKLFF. Written as DNA, the CDR3 is TGTGCCAGCACCGAGACAGGGATCGAAAAACTGTTTTTT.

The V and J genes are TRBV4-3 and TRBJ2-2; TRBD2 matches at 10 bases. Germline CDR1 is LGHNA and CDR2 is YSLEER. The CDR3 loop spans 16 amino acids. Unmatched junction bases numbered 6, after V lost 4 bases and J lost 4 bases. This chain's CDR3 is CASSPRASGSTGELFF. In DNA, the CDR3 is TGCGCCAGCAGCCCACGGGCTAGCGGGAGCACCGGGGAGCTGTTTTTT.